This TCR beta chain comes out of a study of blood T cells in healthy people across ages. Study-wide points: Compared with aged donors, long-lived donors showed fewer expanded clones, suggesting selection. It was not possible, with unsorted PBMCs, to conclusively compare naive and antigen-experienced cells.

The authors ran a second PCR of roughly 7 to 11 cycles using a sample-barcoded 5' primer and a J-beta primer mix. Every cDNA molecule bore a tag from a template-switch adaptor containing 12 random nucleotides. In TCRdb, the 5' RACE reads were re-called with MiXCR into one record per CDR3 protein. The sample has some 1.1 million distinct CDR3 sequences; 35% to 40% are singletons. Regarding this clonotype: Its cognate antigen is unknown.

All donors came from Russia, were Caucasian and healthy, and spanned ages roughly 6 to 95. CDR1 and CDR2 from the germline V gene are SGHVS and FNYEAQ. Trimming took off 2 bases at V and 5 bases at J, with 16 bases between the two ends. This CDR3 has 17 residues. This TCR was sampled from a man between 18 and 29 years old in good health. Sequencing was done on a sample of blood. This rearrangement joins TRBV7-6 to TRBJ1-6, with D possibly matching TRBD1 (5 bases). This CDR3 is CASSLSSGSLDNSPLHF. CDR3 bases: TGTGCCAGCAGCTTATCTTCAGGGAGTCTCGATAATTCACCCCTCCACTTT.